The next 19 T cell receptor beta chains were all read from a single sample in a study of shared clonotypes between healthy human individuals. Naive CD8 cells comprised CD45RO-negative, CCR7-positively selected cells, excluding terminally differentiated effector memory CD45RA+ cells. TCRdb keeps only in-frame clones here, not all; method: immunoSEQ multiplex PCR. In the table there are about 1,900,000 clones, about 95% of which are singletons. Sequencing used naive CD8+ T cells sorted from blood. The receptors shown here come from a man in his late teens or twenties in good health.

The J gene is TRBJ1-2, the V gene TRBV5-1; D call uncertain. CDR1 and CDR2 from the germline V gene are SGHRS and YFSETQ. Trimming took off 5 bases at V and 8 bases at J, with 13 bases between the two ends. The CDR3 spans 12 residues. CDR3 amino acids: CASRGSVLGYTF. CDR3 coding DNA: TGCGCCAGCAGGGGGAGTGTTCTGGGCTACACCTTC.

The chain links TRBV4-3 to TRBJ2-7, with 11 positions matching TRBD2. CDR1 LGHNA and CDR2 YSLEER come from the germline V gene. The V gene end was trimmed by 0 bases and the J gene end by 7 bases; junction bases not matched to a gene: 5. CDR3 size: 15 residues. The chain's CDR3 is CASSQEVAGGWEQYF. CDR3 DNA: TGCGCCAGCAGCCAAGAAGTAGCGGGAGGGTGGGAGCAGTACTTC.

This chain connects TRBV7-8 to TRBJ2-1; 7 nucleotides agree with TRBD2. The CDR3 length is 16 residues. Germline lookup yields CDR1 SGHVS and CDR2 FQNEAQ. V lost 6 bases to trimming and J lost 0 bases; unmatched junction nucleotides: 8. The CDR3 here is CASSRWRESSYNEQFF. CDR3 coding DNA: TGTGCCAGCAGTAGGTGGCGGGAGAGCTCCTACAATGAGCAGTTCTTC.

As for this clone: Other DNA sequences in the sample encode the same CDR3. This chain joins TRBV28 and TRBJ2-3; no firm D call. Germline V CDR1 and CDR2: MDHEN, SYDVKM. The germline V and J ends were trimmed by 2 bases and 1 base, with 7 bases remaining between them. The CDR3 extends over 14 amino acids. DNA of the CDR3: TGTGCCAGCAGTTTAGTTCGCGGCACAGATACGCAGTATTTT. The encoded protein is CASSLVRGTDTQYF.

The rearrangement uses TRBV4-3 and TRBJ1-1; D not resolved. Trimming took off 0 bases at V and 1 base at J, with 9 bases between the two ends. Germline CDR1 is LGHNA and CDR2 is YSLEER. CDR3 size: 15 residues. Here the CDR3 reads CASSQEPTGNTEAFF. DNA for the CDR3: TGCGCCAGCAGCCAAGAGCCGACGGGGAACACTGAAGCTTTCTTT.

The V and J genes are TRBV5-8 and TRBJ1-2; no clear D gene. The CDR3 extends over 12 amino acids. Looked up from germline, CDR1 is SGHTS and CDR2 is YDEGEE. Trimming pared 4 bases from V and 1 base from J, leaving 5 bases between. CDR3 amino acids: CASSPDNYGYTF. The CDR3, as DNA: TGTGCCAGCAGCCCAGATAACTATGGCTACACCTTC.

The CDR3 loop is CASSTRDGSTDTQYF. CDR3 nucleotides: TGTGCCAGTAGTACTCGTGACGGAAGCACAGATACGCAGTATTTT. V is TRBV19 and J is TRBJ2-3; D is undetermined. Germline loops: CDR1 LNHDA, CDR2 SQIVND (reference sequence). Trimming left V 4 bases short and J 0 bases short, with 11 bases between. The CDR3 covers 15 residues.

The chain has TRBV5-1 and TRBJ2-7; the D call may be TRBD1 or TRBD2 (5 bases each). The germline V gene encodes CDR1 SGHRS and CDR2 YFSETQ. Trimming took off 5 bases at V and 5 bases at J, with 17 bases between the two ends. This CDR3 contains 14 residues. In DNA form, the CDR3 reads TGCGCCAGCAGGATCGCAGGGAGTGTCAACGAGCAGTACTTC. Its translation is CASRIAGSVNEQYF.

J is TRBJ1-2 and V is TRBV30; D is perhaps TRBD1 (5 bases). CDR3 length equals 12 residues. CDR1 is GTSNPN, CDR2 SVGIG, per germline (reference sequence). The V end lost 5 bases, the J end lost 3 bases, and 10 bases lay between the germline ends. The CDR3 is CAWEEGDYGYTF. In DNA form, the CDR3 reads TGTGCCTGGGAAGAAGGGGACTATGGCTACACCTTC.

This chain links TRBV5-4 with TRBJ2-1; D possibly corresponds to TRBD2 (5 bases). Trimming took 1 base from V and 7 from J, leaving 12 bases between them. CDR1 SGHNT and CDR2 YYREEE come from the germline V gene (reference sequence). The CDR3 contains 14 residues. The DNA of the CDR3 is TGTGCCAGCAGCTTGCCGGCCGGCGGGAATGAGCAGTTCTTC. Translating it yields CASSLPAGGNEQFF.

Here the CDR3 reads CASSLSGRAHYEQYF. Here the CDR3 DNA reads TGTGCCAGCAGCCTTAGCGGGAGGGCCCATTACGAGCAGTACTTC. This chain links TRBV7-2 with TRBJ2-7; 11 positions agree with TRBD2. V was pared by 5 bases and J by 4 bases, with 7 bases of the junction left unmatched. CDR3 length equals 15 residues. In germline, CDR1 is SGHTA, CDR2 FQGNSA.

The chain joins TRBV11-2 to TRBJ2-3, with D possibly being TRBD2 (7 bases). The germline CDR1 and CDR2 sequences are SGHAT and FQNNGV. This CDR3 comprises 16 residues. V was trimmed by 4 bases and J by 4 bases, leaving 18 bases between them. DNA of the CDR3: TGTGCCAGCAGCTCCGAGGGGGGGTTATTATCAGATACGCAGTATTTT. This encodes CASSSEGGLLSDTQYF.

The genes are TRBV7-8 and TRBJ2-7; 9 bases match TRBD1. This CDR3 is 14 amino acids long. V lost 5 bases to trimming and J lost 3 bases; unmatched junction nucleotides: 5. CDR1 SGHVS and CDR2 FQNEAQ come from the germline V gene. Here the CDR3 reads CASSPGGQGYEQYF. The CDR3 DNA is TGTGCCAGCAGCCCCGGGGGACAGGGCTACGAGCAGTACTTC. The full variable domain, in which reference TRBV7-8 and TRBJ2-7 provide the parts outside the CDR3, is GAGVSQSPRYKVAKRGQDVALRCDPISGHVSLFWYQQALGQGPEFLTYFQNEAQLDKSGLPSDRFFAERPEGSVSTLKIQRTQQEDSAVYLCASSPGGQGYEQYFGPGTRLTVT.

This chain connects TRBV4-1 to TRBJ1-2; no definite D call. The ends were cut back, 4 bases at V and 2 bases at J, with 11 bases in the middle. This CDR3 is 14 amino acids long. From germline, CDR1 is MGHRA and CDR2 YSYEKL. The CDR3 is CASSPSTGNYGYTF. DNA for the CDR3: TGCGCCAGCAGCCCTTCGACGGGGAACTATGGCTACACCTTC.

This clone has a single count. V usage is TRBV5-6 and J usage is TRBJ2-1; D is uncertain. CDR1 is SGHDT and CDR2 is YYEEEE in the germline V gene. The CDR3 spans 13 residues. Trimming stripped 0 bases from V and 12 bases from J, with 13 bases between. The CDR3 loop is CASSLVHELGQFF. In DNA form, the CDR3 reads TGTGCCAGCAGCTTGGTCCATGAGCTAGGGCAGTTCTTC.

The count of this clone is one. Distinct nucleotide sequences in the sample also encode this CDR3. The chain employs TRBV7-2 and TRBJ2-7; maybe TRBD2 (5 bases). The CDR3 has 13 amino acids. Trimming left V 3 bases short and J 0 bases short, with 6 bases between. Per germline, CDR1 SGHTA and CDR2 FQGNSA. The CDR3 nucleotides are TGTGCCAGCAGCTTGGACTCCTCCTACGAGCAGTACTTC. Its protein is CASSLDSSYEQYF. Combining the CDR3 with reference TRBV7-2 and TRBJ2-7 gives the whole variable domain GAGVSQSPSNKVTEKGKDVELRCDPISGHTALYWYRQSLGQGLEFLIYFQGNSAPDKSGLPSDRFSAERTGGSVSTLTIQRTQQEDSAVYLCASSLDSSYEQYFGPGTRLTVT.

The V and J genes are TRBV7-9 and TRBJ2-1, with D perhaps given as TRBD1 or TRBD2 (6 bases each). Germline assignment: CDR1 SEHNR and CDR2 FQNEAQ (reference sequence). V was shortened by 5 bases and J by 2 bases, with 16 bases between the two germline ends. The CDR3 totals 16 residues. CDR3 nucleotides: TGTGCCAGCAGCACCTCTAACGGGGGCACCTACAATGAGCAGTTCTTC. This encodes CASSTSNGGTYNEQFF.

The chain couples TRBV7-8 to TRBJ1-2, with D unresolved. V was pared by 6 bases and J by 8 bases, with 13 bases between. The germline gives CDR1 SGHVS, CDR2 FQNEAQ. The CDR3 spans 12 residues. The CDR3 loop reads CASSRRAGGYTF. CDR3 DNA: TGTGCCAGCAGTCGACGCGCCGGGGGCTACACCTTC.

J is TRBJ2-7 and V is TRBV6-1; TRBD2 is a possible D gene (5 bases). Trimming took off 0 bases at V and 1 base at J, with 10 bases between the two ends. The CDR3 loop spans 15 amino acids. The V gene's germline CDR1 is MNHNS and CDR2 SASEGT. DNA for the CDR3: TGTGCCAGCAGTGAAGCGCTTCGGGGATCCTACGAGCAGTACTTC. Protein product: CASSEALRGSYEQYF.